This T cell receptor beta chain stems from a study of blood T cells in healthy people across ages. Study background: With template switching, about one barcoded beta molecule was captured per two T cells.

PCR was performed a second time for about 7 to 11 cycles using a sample-barcoded 5' primer and a J-beta primer mix. TCRdb fed the 5' RACE reads into MiXCR, producing one record per CDR3 protein. Seen here are around 800,000 distinct CDR3 sequences, roughly 25% observed once, and the top ten hold 2.5% to 3.5%. The study's findings and limits: PBMC samples, being unsorted, prevented any conclusive comparison of naive and antigen-experienced cells. Donor CMV status was unknown, possibly confounding expanded clonotype changes.

V was pared by 1 base and J by 6 bases, with 10 bases between. CDR3 length equals 14 residues. Germline V lookup: CDR1 MGHRA, CDR2 YSYEKL. This clonotype came up a few times. Antigen unknown. These data were also reused for a study on T cells of mothers and their children.

The sequence was collected from a boy younger than 18 in good health. The rearrangement links TRBV4-1 to TRBJ2-1, with D tentatively TRBD1 (6 bases). The source material was blood. The CDR3 protein is CASSQATGPNEQFF. DNA for the CDR3: TGCGCCAGCAGCCAAGCGACAGGACCCAATGAGCAGTTCTTC.